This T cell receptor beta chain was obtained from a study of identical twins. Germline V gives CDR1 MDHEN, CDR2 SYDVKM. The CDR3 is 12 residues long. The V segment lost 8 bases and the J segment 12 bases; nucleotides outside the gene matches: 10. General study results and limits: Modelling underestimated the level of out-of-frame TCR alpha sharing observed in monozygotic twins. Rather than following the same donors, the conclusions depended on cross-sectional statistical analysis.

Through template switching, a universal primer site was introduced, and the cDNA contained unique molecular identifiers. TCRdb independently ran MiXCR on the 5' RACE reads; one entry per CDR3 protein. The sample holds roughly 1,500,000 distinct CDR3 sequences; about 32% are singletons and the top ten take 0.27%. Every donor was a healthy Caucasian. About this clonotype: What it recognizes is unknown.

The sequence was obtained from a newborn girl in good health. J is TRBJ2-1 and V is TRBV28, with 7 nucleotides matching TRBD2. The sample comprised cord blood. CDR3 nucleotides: TGTGCCAGCTGGGGAAGCGGGAAGTCGCAGTTCTTC. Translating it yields CASWGSGKSQFF.